This T cell receptor beta chain stems from a study of blood T cell repertoires in COVID-19. The overall study: PBMCs, B-cell-depleted T cells, or T cells provided the cDNA or gDNA that made up the material.

Germline loops: CDR1 MNHEY, CDR2 SMNVEV (reference sequence). Trimming stripped 0 bases from V and 0 bases from J, with 5 bases between. The CDR3 contains 14 residues. Methods used by the authors: Nucleated cell counts were estimated from reference gene primer amplification. Method: immunoSEQ multiplex PCR; TCRdb's copy keeps in-frame clones and lacks some. The DNA was the basis for D and trimming; V, J and clone size are from that table. The sample contains 80,000 to 130,000 clones, approximately 88% of which appear only once. The rearrangement uses TRBV27 and TRBJ1-1; no firm D call. The receptor comes from a woman aged 60-70 years with acute or convalescent COVID-19. Material for sequencing was peripheral blood. The CDR3 sequence is CASSLSAVNTEAFF. The CDR3 DNA sequence: TGTGCCAGCAGTTTATCGGCGGTGAACACTGAAGCTTTCTTT.